A single sample is the source of the 26 T cell receptor beta chains below, sequenced in a study of regulatory T cells in long-lasting Graves disease. Arm-PCR of CDR3 regions and iRepertoire HTBI primers were used to build TCR beta libraries. One entry per CDR3 protein, called by TCRdb with MiXCR from the multiplex PCR reads. The sample contains over 350,000 distinct CDR3 sequences, approximately 14% of which appear only once. Time point described: newly diagnosed GD, antithyroid drugs for less than 3 months. Construction of the TCR library relied on RNA isolated from PBMCs. These same records also appear under a second study, on T cells in Graves' hyperthyroidism and ophthalmopathy.

The specimen was peripheral blood mononuclear cells (PBMCs), collected at new diagnosis, from a patient treated with antithyroid drugs. These receptors were obtained from a woman aged 45-59 years with Graves disease.

In this sample, this clonotype turned up many times. V gene TRBV12-3 or TRBV12-4 combines with J gene TRBJ2-1; a possible D gene is TRBD2 (5 bases). V dropped 8 bases and J dropped 4 bases, with 18 bases sitting between them. This CDR3 has 15 amino acids. The DNA of the CDR3 is TGTGCCAGCGGGGTGGGGAGCGGTATATACAATGAGCAGTTCTTC. As protein: CASGVGSGIYNEQFF.

J is TRBJ2-3 and V is TRBV7-9; D not resolved. The CDR3 has 14 residues. Trimming shortened V by 1 base and J by 4 bases, and 9 bases separated the two germline ends. Germline V gene lookup returns CDR1 SEHNR and CDR2 FQNEAQ (reference sequence). The CDR3 coding sequence is TGTGCCAGCAGCTTAGTTCCGCGCCCAGATACGCAGTATTTT. Residues: CASSLVPRPDTQYF.

The sample holds many counts of this clonotype. The chain joins TRBV7-8 to TRBJ1-1; no firm D call. Germline values: CDR1 SGHVS, CDR2 FQNEAQ. The ends were cut back, 1 base at V and 0 bases at J, with 9 bases in the middle. The CDR3 extends over 15 amino acids. The CDR3 sequence: CASSLDRRMNTEAFF. CDR3 in DNA: TGTGCCAGCAGCTTAGATCGGAGAATGAACACTGAAGCTTTCTTT.

In this sample, this clonotype turned up a few times. V gene TRBV7-7 combines with J gene TRBJ1-5, with D hard to call. CDR1 SSHAT and CDR2 FNYEAQ come from the germline V gene (reference sequence). The CDR3 is 14 amino acids. The CDR3 reads CASASGYSNQPQHF. The CDR3 DNA reads as TGTGCTAGTGCTTCGGGATATAGCAATCAGCCCCAGCATTTT.

The V call is TRBV2, the J call TRBJ2-6; weak D call: TRBD1 (6 bases). Germline assignment: CDR1 SNHLY and CDR2 FYNNEI. This CDR3 region has 17 residues. Trimming stripped 4 bases from V and 0 bases from J, with 13 bases between. The CDR3 nucleotides read TGTGCCAGCAGTGCGCAAACAGGGATCTCTGGGGCCAACGTCCTGACTTTC. It is translated as CASSAQTGISGANVLTF.

The chain recombines TRBV6-2 or TRBV6-3 with TRBJ2-7; maybe TRBD2 (6 bases). CDR3 size: 15 residues. Trimming cost V 5 bases and J 2 bases, with 16 bases left between them. Germline CDR1 reads MNHEY; CDR2 reads SVGEGT. CDR3 bases: TGTGCCAGCAGTGAAGAAGACGGGAGCCCCTACGAGCAGTACTTC. It codes for CASSEEDGSPYEQYF.

This clonotype was recorded at least ten times. The V gene is TRBV10-3, the J gene TRBJ1-2; 11 bases map to TRBD1. CDR3 length: 14 amino acids. The V gene's germline CDR1 is ENHRY and CDR2 SYGVKD. V lost 11 bases, J lost 4 bases, and 9 bases stayed unmatched. CDR3 nucleotide sequence: TGTGCCGCACGGACAGGGGGCGAGGGCTATGGCTACACCTTC. It encodes CAARTGGEGYGYTF.

The chain has TRBV20-1 and TRBJ1-2; TRBD1 agrees at 7 bases. CDR1 and CDR2 (germline): DFQATT, SNEGSKA (reference sequence). This CDR3 spans 15 amino acids. V lost 6 bases, J lost 4 bases, and 14 bases stayed unmatched. The CDR3 spells CSAQRLGQPSYGYTF. CDR3 nucleotides: TGCAGTGCCCAAAGGTTGGGACAGCCGTCCTATGGCTACACCTTC.

This clonotype was seen repeatedly, ten times or more. J is TRBJ2-5 and V is TRBV30, with 13 bases matching TRBD2. Looked up from germline, CDR1 is GTSNPN and CDR2 is SVGIG (reference sequence). V dropped 0 bases and J dropped 4; count of bases not matched to a gene: 2. The length of the CDR3 is 15 residues. The CDR3 DNA reads as TGTGCCTGGAGTGTTCGACTAGCGGGAGGAGAGACCCAGTACTTC. Translation: CAWSVRLAGGETQYF.

This clonotype was seen many times. This sequence joins TRBV5-1 and TRBJ1-1, with 8 bases lining up with TRBD1. The V gene's germline CDR1 is SGHRS and CDR2 YFSETQ. With 4 bases clipped from V and 4 bases from J, the junction kept 9 bases outside the gene matches. This CDR3 has 15 residues. DNA of the CDR3: TGCGCCAGCAGCCCCCCGGACAGGGAGGGCACTGAAGCTTTCTTT. Its translation is CASSPPDREGTEAFF.

This chain joins TRBV12-3 or TRBV12-4 and TRBJ2-7; 9 nucleotides match TRBD1. V was pared by 8 bases and J by 6 bases, with 14 bases of the junction left unmatched. The CDR3 is made up of 15 amino acids. CDR3 amino acids: CASAKSGQGFAEQYF. CDR3 in DNA: TGTGCCAGCGCAAAGTCGGGACAGGGTTTTGCCGAGCAGTACTTC.

The chain combines TRBV5-4 with TRBJ2-1, with TRBD2 matching over 13 bases. Trimming cost V 4 bases and J 0 bases; bases outside gene matches: 10. The CDR3 has 19 residues. Germline V CDR1 and CDR2: SGHNT, YYREEE (reference sequence). The CDR3 loop is CASSQGGLAGTLSYNEQFF. In DNA, the CDR3 is TGTGCCAGCAGCCAAGGGGGACTAGCGGGGACGCTCTCCTACAATGAGCAGTTCTTC.

This clonotype has at least ten counts. A read error may account for a junction end that differs from germline. This chain joins TRBV28 and TRBJ2-7, with 11 bases matching TRBD2. The CDR3 covers 15 residues. The germline V gene has CDR1 MDHEN and CDR2 SYDVKM. CDR3 sequence reads: CASSPQGTSGVVRHF. Written as DNA, the CDR3 is TGTGCCAGCAGCCCTCAGGGGACTAGCGGAGTCGTTAGGCACTTC.

The chain recombines TRBV7-9 with TRBJ2-7; unclear D gene. Trimming took off 2 bases at V and 3 bases at J, with 11 bases between the two ends. The CDR3 extends over 14 amino acids. CDR1 and CDR2 from the germline V gene are SEHNR and FQNEAQ (reference sequence). The chain's CDR3 is CASSLQVLDYEQYF. The CDR3 DNA reads as TGTGCCAGCAGCTTACAGGTCTTAGACTACGAGCAGTACTTC.

This clonotype occurred a few times. The junction differs from germline at one of its ends, possibly a read error. The chain carries TRBV29-1 and TRBJ2-7; 10 bases are a match to TRBD1. The length of the CDR3 is 15 residues. Germline V gives CDR1 SQVTM, CDR2 ANQGSEA. The CDR3 DNA reads as TGCAGCGTCGAAGACAGGGGGCGAGGTTCCTACGAGCAGTACTTC. The encoded protein is CSVEDRGRGSYEQYF.

This clonotype was counted ten times or more. The CDR3 is CASGENLPGQARIYEQYF. The DNA for the CDR3 is TGTGCCAGCGGAGAAAACCTGCCGGGACAGGCGAGAATCTACGAGCAGTACTTC. The chain is built from TRBV28 and TRBJ2-7; TRBD1 agrees at 8 bases. This CDR3 region has 18 residues. V lost 8 bases to trimming and J lost 3 bases; unmatched junction nucleotides: 21. Germline-derived CDR1 and CDR2 are MDHEN and SYDVKM.

This clonotype was observed at least ten times. The CDR3 spells CASSQQAMNTEAFF. DNA of the CDR3: TGTGCCAGCAGCCAGCAGGCCATGAACACTGAAGCTTTCTTT. J is TRBJ1-1 and V is TRBV3-1; D is ambiguous. CDR3 length: 14 residues. CDR1 is LGHDT, CDR2 YNNKEL, per germline (reference sequence). Trimming took 3 bases from V and 0 from J, leaving 8 bases between them.

This clonotype was counted between two and nine times. The V and J genes are TRBV5-4 and TRBJ2-7, with 11 bases aligning to TRBD2. J gave up 0 bases and V 0 bases, and 5 bases lay outside the gene matches. CDR3 length: 17 residues. Per germline, CDR1 SGHNT and CDR2 YYREEE (reference sequence). CDR3 residues: CASSLVPGLAASYEQYF. CDR3 in DNA: TGTGCCAGCAGCTTGGTTCCGGGACTAGCGGCCTCCTACGAGCAGTACTTC.

This rearrangement joins TRBV7-3 to TRBJ2-7, with 7 bases identical to TRBD2. Trimming at V came to 1 base and at J to 7 bases, leaving 10 bases not matched to a gene. Germline V gene data show CDR1 as SGHTA and CDR2 as FQGTGA. This CDR3 region has 15 residues. The CDR3 reads CASSLSGTKPTEQYF. CDR3 nucleotides: TGTGCCAGCAGCTTAAGTGGGACTAAACCTACGGAGCAGTACTTC.

This clonotype was seen ten or more times. V is TRBV5-1 and J is TRBJ2-7; TRBD1 matches 11 bases. The germline V gene encodes CDR1 SGHRS and CDR2 YFSETQ. The length of the CDR3 is 14 residues. Germline trimming cut 5 bases from V and 5 bases from J; bases unmatched to any gene: 6. The CDR3 coding sequence is TGCGCCAGCAGGACCGGGACAGGGGGGAACGAGCAGTACTTC. This gives the protein CASRTGTGGNEQYF. Filled out from reference TRBV5-1 and TRBJ2-7, the complete variable domain reads KAGVTQTPRYLIKTRGQQVTLSCSPISGHRSVSWYQQTPGQGLQFLFEYFSETQRNKGNFPGRFSGRQFSNSRSEMNVSTLELGDSALYLCASRTGTGGNEQYFGPGTRLTVT.

The chain recombines TRBV20-1 with TRBJ2-2, with a weak D call TRBD2 (5 bases). The CDR3 contains 14 residues. Per germline, CDR1 DFQATT and CDR2 SNEGSKA (reference sequence). Trimming cost V 2 bases and J 1 base, with 8 bases left between them. The CDR3 sequence is CSARSRGNTGELFF. The CDR3, as DNA: TGCAGTGCTAGAAGTCGGGGGAACACCGGGGAGCTGTTTTTT.

The CDR3 sequence is CSAGAGNEKLFF. The CDR3 coding sequence is TGCAGCGCGGGGGCCGGTAATGAAAAACTGTTTTTT. This sequence joins TRBV29-1 and TRBJ1-4; a possible D gene is TRBD1 (6 bases). The V end was cut by 7 bases, the J end by 4 bases, with 10 bases between. The CDR3 has 12 residues. The V gene's germline CDR1 is SQVTM and CDR2 ANQGSEA.

In its sample, this clonotype was seen many times. The J gene is TRBJ1-2, the V gene TRBV12-3 or TRBV12-4; the D is unclear. CDR3 length: 13 amino acids. Trimming stripped 6 bases from V and 2 bases from J, with 10 bases between. The CDR3 bases are TGTGCCAGCAGGCCCACAGAAAACTATGGCTACACCTTC. It codes for CASRPTENYGYTF.

Only a few counts were recorded for this clonotype. The chain combines TRBV7-9 with TRBJ2-3, with D tentatively TRBD2 (5 bases). V lost 0 bases to trimming and J lost 0 bases, with 16 bases between them. The CDR3 covers 18 residues. Looked up from germline, CDR1 is SEHNR and CDR2 is FQNEAQ (reference sequence). Here the CDR3 reads CASSLAAGGGLSTDTQYF. CDR3 in DNA: TGTGCCAGCAGCTTAGCGGCGGGTGGTGGACTGAGCACAGATACGCAGTATTTT.

This clonotype occurred a few times. The chain is built from TRBV4-1 and TRBJ2-7; 7 nucleotides match TRBD1. The CDR3 spans 14 residues. In germline, CDR1 is MGHRA, CDR2 YSYEKL. Losses at the gene ends were 3 bases for V and 7 bases for J; bases not matched to a gene: 9. CDR3 amino acids: CASSQHARGQEQYF. CDR3 bases: TGCGCCAGCAGCCAGCATGCTAGGGGGCAGGAGCAGTACTTC.

About this clonotype: This may be a read error: a much more frequent sequence differs by one nucleotide. The gene calls are TRBV24-1 and TRBJ2-3; a possible D gene is TRBD1 (6 bases). This CDR3 has 14 amino acids. Germline-derived CDR1 and CDR2 are KGHDR and SFDVKD. DNA for the CDR3: TGTGCCGCCAGTGATTTTTGGGACACTTCAACGCAGTATTTT. As protein: CAASDFWDTSTQYF.